This TCR beta chain comes out of a study of cytomegalovirus exposure and HLA in healthy donors. A word on this clone: The antigen remains unidentified.

Study results and limitations: Subsequent analysis revealed that first-cohort TCR clusters tended to co-occur in the 130 or so validation repertoires. Across donors, most TCRs were seen rarely, yet some public ones were widespread.

Some clones are missing from TCRdb's copy, which holds only in-frame ones; the method was immunoSEQ multiplex PCR. The table shows about 130,000 clones, with 70% to 85% occurring only once. Sample: PBMCs. The source is a man aged 25 to 45 in good health and CMV-seropositive.

Here the CDR3 DNA reads TGTGCCAGCAGGTCCAGGACAGACCAAGAGACCCAGTACTTC. The encoded protein is CASRSRTDQETQYF. The genes are TRBV2 and TRBJ2-5; D possibly corresponds to TRBD1 (6 bases). V gave up 6 bases and J gave up 0 bases, with 11 bases separating them. CDR1 is SNHLY and CDR2 is FYNNEI in the germline V gene. This CDR3 comprises 14 residues.